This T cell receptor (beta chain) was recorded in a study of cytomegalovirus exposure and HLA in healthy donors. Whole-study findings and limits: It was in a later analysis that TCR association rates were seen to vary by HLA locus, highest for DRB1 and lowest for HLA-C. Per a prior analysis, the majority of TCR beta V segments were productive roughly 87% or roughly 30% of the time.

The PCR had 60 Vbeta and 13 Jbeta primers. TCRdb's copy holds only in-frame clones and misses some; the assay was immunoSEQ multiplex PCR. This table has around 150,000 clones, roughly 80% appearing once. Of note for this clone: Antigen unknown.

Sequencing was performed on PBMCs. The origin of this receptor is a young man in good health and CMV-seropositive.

The CDR3 sequence is CASSLFGQAYNSPLHF. Written as DNA, the CDR3 is TGTGCCAGCAGTTTATTCGGACAGGCCTATAATTCACCCCTCCACTTT. V is TRBV27 and J is TRBJ1-6; 7 nucleotides line up with TRBD1. Germline CDR1 is MNHEY and CDR2 is SMNVEV (reference sequence). The V gene end was trimmed by 1 base and the J gene end by 2 bases; junction bases not matched to a gene: 2. CDR3 length: 16 amino acids.